The 17 T cell receptor beta chains reported below all come from one sample, sequenced in a study of shared clonotypes between healthy human individuals. The data were produced by immunoSEQ multiplex PCR, yet TCRdb's version contains in-frame clones alone and is incomplete. The sample has more than 600,000 clones; about 91% are singletons. CD45RO negativity and positive selection for CCR7 defined naive CD8 cells, a population that excluded terminally differentiated effector memory CD45RA+ cells. Sequencing was performed on naive CD8+ T cells sorted from blood. The receptors come from a man aged 25 to 40 in good health.

The chain is built from TRBV7-9 and TRBJ2-5; D gene uncertain. Germline values: CDR1 SEHNR, CDR2 FQNEAQ (reference sequence). The CDR3 sequence is 14 residues long. V was pared by 5 bases and J by 5 bases, with 15 bases between. The CDR3 nucleotides read TGTGCCAGCAGCGTGCCCCGGGTGGAGGAGACCCAGTACTTC. It specifies CASSVPRVEETQYF.

The chain has TRBV4-3 and TRBJ1-5, with D uncertain. CDR1 LGHNA and CDR2 YSLEER come from the germline V gene. Trimming stripped 4 bases from V and 3 bases from J, with 10 bases between. The CDR3 is 14 residues long. In nucleotides, the CDR3 is TGCGCCAGCAGCCCCGGACTGATCAATCAGCCCCAGCATTTT. This encodes CASSPGLINQPQHF.

The chain links TRBV7-9 to TRBJ2-1, with TRBD2 matching 8 bases. V lost 1 base to trimming and J lost 0 bases; unmatched junction nucleotides: 11. This CDR3 comprises 19 residues. Germline V gene data show CDR1 as SEHNR and CDR2 as FQNEAQ (reference sequence). CDR3 sequence reads: CASSLDGTRTKLSYNEQFF. The CDR3 bases are TGTGCCAGCAGCTTAGACGGGACTAGGACAAAACTCTCCTACAATGAGCAGTTCTTC.

This chain connects TRBV7-6 to TRBJ2-7, with 14 nucleotides matching TRBD2. The CDR3 contains 16 residues. After removal of 3 bases from V and 7 bases from J, the junction contained 8 bases not matched to a gene. Germline values: CDR1 SGHVS, CDR2 FNYEAQ. This CDR3 is CASSLGTSGSRGEQYF. The CDR3 nucleotides are TGTGCCAGCAGCTTGGGGACTAGCGGGAGTCGGGGGGAGCAGTACTTC.

This clone was seen just once. This chain links TRBV29-1 with TRBJ2-1; 12 nucleotides match TRBD2. Germline lookup yields CDR1 SQVTM and CDR2 ANQGSEA. CDR3 length: 15 amino acids. V gave up 0 bases and J gave up 8 bases; unmatched junction bases: 5. CDR3 in amino acids: CSVEDLRLAGDEQFF. CDR3 coding DNA: TGCAGCGTTGAAGATTTGAGACTAGCGGGAGATGAGCAGTTCTTC.

The chain uses TRBV19 and TRBJ2-1; possible D gene TRBD1, 6 bases. CDR3 size: 16 residues. Between the trimmed V and J ends, which lost 3 bases and 8 bases, there was a span of 20 bases. The V gene's germline CDR1 is LNHDA and CDR2 SQIVND (reference sequence). In nucleotides, the CDR3 is TGTGCCAGTAGTATCGCAGGGGCCACCCTTAATGATGAGCAGTTCTTC. Residues: CASSIAGATLNDEQFF. The full variable domain, in which reference TRBV19 and TRBJ2-1 provide the parts outside the CDR3, is DGGITQSPKYLFRKEGQNVTLSCEQNLNHDAMYWYRQDPGQGLRLIYYSQIVNDFQKGDIAEGYSVSREKKESFPLTVTSAQKNPTAFYLCASSIAGATLNDEQFFGPGTRLTVL.

The chain employs TRBV6-5 and TRBJ2-7; 7 positions match TRBD2. This CDR3 region has 15 residues. V was pared by 6 bases and J by 4 bases, with 12 bases of the junction left unmatched. Germline CDR1 reads MNHEY; CDR2 reads SVGAGI. The CDR3 bases are TGTGCCAGCAGAGTAGGAGCGGGAAACATTTACGAGCAGTACTTC. It encodes CASRVGAGNIYEQYF.

CDR3 loop: CAISDASSGRDTQYF. CDR3 nucleotides: TGTGCCATCAGTGATGCGTCTAGCGGGAGGGATACGCAGTATTTT. The rearrangement uses TRBV10-3 and TRBJ2-3; 11 positions match TRBD2. The length of the CDR3 is 15 residues. J was trimmed by 6 bases and V by 3 bases; bases with no gene match: 5. The germline V gene encodes CDR1 ENHRY and CDR2 SYGVKD.

V and J are TRBV2 and TRBJ2-7, with D uncertain. V shed 2 bases and J shed 3 bases, with 8 bases lying between them. The CDR3 sequence is 13 residues long. The germline CDR1 and CDR2 sequences are SNHLY and FYNNEI. In nucleotides, the CDR3 is TGTGCCAGCAGTGAAAGCACCTACTACGAGCAGTACTTC. Encoded protein: CASSESTYYEQYF.

This chain links TRBV12-5 with TRBJ2-1; D is perhaps TRBD2 (6 bases). CDR1 and CDR2 from the germline V gene are LGHNT and FRNRAP. Trimming took 11 bases from V and 4 from J, leaving 18 bases between them. The CDR3 has 14 residues. CDR3 residues: CASRDGSGYNEQFF. The DNA of the CDR3 is TGTGCTTCACGGGATGGTAGCGGTTACAATGAGCAGTTCTTC. The variable domain in full, completed from reference TRBV12-5 and TRBJ2-1, reads DARVTQTPRHKVTEMGQEVTMRCQPILGHNTVFWYRQTMMQGLELLAYFRNRAPLDDSGMPKDRFSAEMPDATLATLKIQPSEPRDSAVYFCASRDGSGYNEQFFGPGTRLTVL.

J is TRBJ2-3 and V is TRBV27; TRBD2 matches at 10 bases. Trimming removed 7 bases from V and 4 bases from J; junction bases left unmatched: 5. This CDR3 is 14 amino acids long. Germline loops: CDR1 MNHEY, CDR2 SMNVEV (reference sequence). Written as DNA, the CDR3 is TGTGCCAGCAAGGGTCTAGCGGGAGCAGATACGCAGTATTTT. Its protein product is CASKGLAGADTQYF.

In nucleotides, the CDR3 is TGTGCCAGCAGTTTCCCGGAGAGCTCCTACGAGCAGTACTTC. It specifies CASSFPESSYEQYF. J is TRBJ2-7 and V is TRBV28; D is unresolved. The germline V gene has CDR1 MDHEN and CDR2 SYDVKM. The length of the CDR3 is 14 residues. Trimming removed 3 bases from V and 0 bases from J, with 9 bases in between. Full variable domain (missing parts from reference TRBV28 and TRBJ2-7): DVKVTQSSRYLVKRTGEKVFLECVQDMDHENMFWYRQDPGLGLRLIYFSYDVKMKEKGDIPEGYSVSREKKERFSLILESASTNQTSMYLCASSFPESSYEQYFGPGTRLTVT.

The V call is TRBV4-2, the J call TRBJ2-2; TRBD1 is a possible D gene (5 bases). This CDR3 spans 14 amino acids. Deletions cut 2 bases from V and 1 base from J, with 5 bases between. Germline loops: CDR1 LGHNA, CDR2 YNFKEQ. Written as DNA, the CDR3 is TGTGCCAGCAGCCAACAGGGGAACACCGGGGAGCTGTTTTTT. Translating it yields CASSQQGNTGELFF.

This clone was counted once. The chain uses TRBV29-1 and TRBJ2-3; D is unclear. Trimming left V 4 bases short and J 0 bases short, with 8 bases between. The CDR3 is made up of 13 amino acids. The germline gives CDR1 SQVTM, CDR2 ANQGSEA. The CDR3 region has the DNA TGCAGCGTTGCCCGCCTCAGCACAGATACGCAGTATTTT. Residues: CSVARLSTDTQYF.

The chain uses TRBV4-3 and TRBJ2-1; 7 bases are a match to TRBD2. Trimming took 0 bases from V and 7 from J; bases not matched to a gene: 9. The CDR3 covers 16 residues. CDR1 and CDR2 (germline): LGHNA, YSLEER. The DNA of the CDR3 is TGCGCCAGCAGCCAAGATAGCGGCGGGAGCCAGAATGAGCAGTTCTTC. Its translation is CASSQDSGGSQNEQFF.

This chain connects TRBV7-2 to TRBJ2-1; D uncertain. V was clipped by 5 bases and J by 6 bases, with 8 bases between them. CDR3 size: 12 residues. Germline V lookup: CDR1 SGHTA, CDR2 FQGNSA. CDR3 sequence: CASSPFSNEQFF. CDR3 DNA sequence: TGTGCCAGCAGCCCTTTTTCCAATGAGCAGTTCTTC.

The genes are TRBV6-5 and TRBJ2-5, with D perhaps matching TRBD2 (5 bases). CDR3 length: 14 amino acids. From germline, CDR1 is MNHEY and CDR2 SVGAGI. The V end was cut by 6 bases, the J end by 2 bases, with 13 bases between. The DNA for the CDR3 is TGTGCCAGCAGACGGCGGGCGGTGCAAGAGACCCAGTACTTC. Translating it yields CASRRRAVQETQYF.